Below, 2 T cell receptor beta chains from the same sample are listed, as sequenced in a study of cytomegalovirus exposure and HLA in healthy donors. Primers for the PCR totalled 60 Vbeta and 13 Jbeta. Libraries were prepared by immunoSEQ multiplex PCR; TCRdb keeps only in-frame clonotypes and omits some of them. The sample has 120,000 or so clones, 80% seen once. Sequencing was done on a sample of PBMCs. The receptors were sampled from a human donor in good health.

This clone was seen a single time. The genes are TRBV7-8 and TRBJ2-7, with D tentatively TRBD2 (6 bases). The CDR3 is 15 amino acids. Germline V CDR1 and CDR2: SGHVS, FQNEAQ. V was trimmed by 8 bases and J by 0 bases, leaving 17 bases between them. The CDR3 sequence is CASSNNGGSSYEQYF. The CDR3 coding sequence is TGTGCCAGCTCGAATAATGGGGGGAGCTCCTACGAGCAGTACTTC. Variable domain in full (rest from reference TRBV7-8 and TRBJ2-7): GAGVSQSPRYKVAKRGQDVALRCDPISGHVSLFWYQQALGQGPEFLTYFQNEAQLDKSGLPSDRFFAERPEGSVSTLKIQRTQQEDSAVYLCASSNNGGSSYEQYFGPGTRLTVT.

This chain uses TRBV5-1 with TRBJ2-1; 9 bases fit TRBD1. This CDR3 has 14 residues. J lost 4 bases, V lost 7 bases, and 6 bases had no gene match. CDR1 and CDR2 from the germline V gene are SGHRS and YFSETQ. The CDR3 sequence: CASGADRGYNEQFF. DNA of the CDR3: TGCGCCAGCGGTGCGGACAGGGGATACAATGAGCAGTTCTTC. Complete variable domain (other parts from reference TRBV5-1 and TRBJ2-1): KAGVTQTPRYLIKTRGQQVTLSCSPISGHRSVSWYQQTPGQGLQFLFEYFSETQRNKGNFPGRFSGRQFSNSRSEMNVSTLELGDSALYLCASGADRGYNEQFFGPGTRLTVL.